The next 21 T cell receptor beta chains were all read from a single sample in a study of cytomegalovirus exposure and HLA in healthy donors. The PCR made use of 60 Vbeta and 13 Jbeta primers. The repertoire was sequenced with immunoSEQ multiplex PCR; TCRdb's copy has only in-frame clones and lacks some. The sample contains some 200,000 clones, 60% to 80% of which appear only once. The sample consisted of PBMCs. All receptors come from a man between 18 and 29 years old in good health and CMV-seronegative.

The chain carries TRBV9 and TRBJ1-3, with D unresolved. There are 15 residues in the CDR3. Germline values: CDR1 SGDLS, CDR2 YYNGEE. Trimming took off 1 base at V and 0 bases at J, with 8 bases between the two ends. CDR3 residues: CASSVKESSGNTIYF. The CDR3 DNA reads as TGTGCCAGCAGCGTAAAGGAGAGCTCTGGAAACACCATATATTTT. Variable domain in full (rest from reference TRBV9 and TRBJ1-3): DSGVTQTPKHLITATGQRVTLRCSPRSGDLSVYWYQQSLDQGLQFLIQYYNGEERAKGNILERFSAQQFPDLHSELNLSSLELGDSALYFCASSVKESSGNTIYFGEGSWLTVV.

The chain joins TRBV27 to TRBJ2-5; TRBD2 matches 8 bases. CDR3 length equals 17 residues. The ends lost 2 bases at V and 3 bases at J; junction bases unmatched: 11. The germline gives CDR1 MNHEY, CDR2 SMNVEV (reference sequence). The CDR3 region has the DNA TGTGCCAGCAGTTTAGGGTGGGGCGGGAGGATGGAAGAGACCCAGTACTTC. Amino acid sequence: CASSLGWGGRMEETQYF.

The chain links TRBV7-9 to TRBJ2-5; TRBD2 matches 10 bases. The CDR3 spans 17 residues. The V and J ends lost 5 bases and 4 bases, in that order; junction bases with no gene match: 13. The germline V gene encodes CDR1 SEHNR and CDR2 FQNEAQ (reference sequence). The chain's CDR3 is CASSPPLAGARSETQYF. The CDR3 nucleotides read TGTGCCAGCAGCCCTCCCCTAGCGGGAGCCCGTTCAGAGACCCAGTACTTC. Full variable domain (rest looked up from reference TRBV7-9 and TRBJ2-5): DTGVSQNPRHKITKRGQNVTFRCDPISEHNRLYWYRQTLGQGPEFLTYFQNEAQLEKSRLLSDRFSAERPKGSFSTLEIQRTEQGDSAMYLCASSPPLAGARSETQYFGPGTRLLVL.

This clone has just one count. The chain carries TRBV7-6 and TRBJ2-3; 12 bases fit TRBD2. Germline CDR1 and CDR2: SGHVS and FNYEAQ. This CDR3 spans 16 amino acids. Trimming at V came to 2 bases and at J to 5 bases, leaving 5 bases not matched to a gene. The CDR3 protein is CASSLSTSGRLDTQYF. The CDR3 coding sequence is TGTGCCAGCAGCTTAAGCACTAGCGGGAGGTTAGATACGCAGTATTTT.

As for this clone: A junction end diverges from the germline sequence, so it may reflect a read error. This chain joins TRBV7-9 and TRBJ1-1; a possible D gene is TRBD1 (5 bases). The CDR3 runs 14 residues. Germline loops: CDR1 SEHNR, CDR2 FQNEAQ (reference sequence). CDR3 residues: CASSLGGGREERLF. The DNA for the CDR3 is TGTGCCAGCAGCTTAGGGGGCGGGAGAGAGGAGAGGCTCTTT.

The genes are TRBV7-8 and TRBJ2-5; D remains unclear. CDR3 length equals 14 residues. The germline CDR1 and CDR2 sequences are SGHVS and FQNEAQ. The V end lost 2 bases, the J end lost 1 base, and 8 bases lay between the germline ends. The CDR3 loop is CASSLINSQETQYF. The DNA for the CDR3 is TGTGCCAGCAGCTTAATTAACAGCCAAGAGACCCAGTACTTC.

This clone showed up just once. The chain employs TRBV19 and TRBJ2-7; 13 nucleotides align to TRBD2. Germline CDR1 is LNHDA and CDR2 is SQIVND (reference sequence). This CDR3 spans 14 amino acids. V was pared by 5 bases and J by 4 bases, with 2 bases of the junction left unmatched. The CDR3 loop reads CASSPGLAGYEQYF. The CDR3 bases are TGTGCCAGTAGTCCGGGACTAGCGGGATACGAGCAGTACTTC.

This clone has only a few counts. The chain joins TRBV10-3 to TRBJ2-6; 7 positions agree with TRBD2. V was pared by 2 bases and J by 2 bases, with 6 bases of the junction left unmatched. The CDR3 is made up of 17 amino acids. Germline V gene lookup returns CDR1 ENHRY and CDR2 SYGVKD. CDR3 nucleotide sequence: TGTGCCATCAGTGAGGGGGACGGGAGGACTGGGGCCAACGTCCTGACTTTC. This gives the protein CAISEGDGRTGANVLTF.

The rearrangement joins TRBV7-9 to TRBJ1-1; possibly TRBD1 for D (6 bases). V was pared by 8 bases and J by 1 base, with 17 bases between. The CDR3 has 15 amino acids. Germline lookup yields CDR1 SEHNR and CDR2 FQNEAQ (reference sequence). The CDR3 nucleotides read TGTGCCAGCCGGGTCCAGGGGCCGGGGAACACTGAAGCTTTCTTT. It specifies CASRVQGPGNTEAFF.

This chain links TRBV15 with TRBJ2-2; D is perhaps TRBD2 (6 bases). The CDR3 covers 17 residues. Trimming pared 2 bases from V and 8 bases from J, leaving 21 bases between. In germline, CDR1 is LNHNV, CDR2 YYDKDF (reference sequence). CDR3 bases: TGTGCCACCAGCAGACCCCCCCGCTGGGGGGTATGGGGGGAGCTGTTTTTT. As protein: CATSRPPRWGVWGELFF.

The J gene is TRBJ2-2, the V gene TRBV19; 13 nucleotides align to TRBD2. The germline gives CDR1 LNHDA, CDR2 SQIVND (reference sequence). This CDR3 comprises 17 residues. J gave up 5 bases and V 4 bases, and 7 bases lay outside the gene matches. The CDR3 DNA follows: TGTGCCAGTAGTACCGACCGGACTAGCGGGAGAACCGGGGAGCTGTTTTTT. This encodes CASSTDRTSGRTGELFF.

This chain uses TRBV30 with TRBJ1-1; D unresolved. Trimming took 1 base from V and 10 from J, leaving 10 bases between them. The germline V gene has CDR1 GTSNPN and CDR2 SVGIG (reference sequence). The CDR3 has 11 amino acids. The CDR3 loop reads CAWSEQKRAFF. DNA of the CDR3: TGTGCCTGGAGTGAACAAAAAAGAGCTTTCTTT.

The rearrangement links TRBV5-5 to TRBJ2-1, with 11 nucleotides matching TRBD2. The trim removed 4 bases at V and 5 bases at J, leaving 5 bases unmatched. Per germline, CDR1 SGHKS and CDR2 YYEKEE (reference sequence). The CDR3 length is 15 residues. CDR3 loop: CASSPGLAVNNEQFF. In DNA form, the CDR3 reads TGTGCCAGCAGCCCGGGACTAGCGGTAAACAATGAGCAGTTCTTC.

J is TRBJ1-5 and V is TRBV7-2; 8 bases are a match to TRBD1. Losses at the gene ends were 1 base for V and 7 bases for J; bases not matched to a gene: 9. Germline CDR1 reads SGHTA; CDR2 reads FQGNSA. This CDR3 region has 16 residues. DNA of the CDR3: TGTGCCAGCAGCTTAGTATCCGACAGGGGTCACCAGCCCCAGCATTTT. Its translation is CASSLVSDRGHQPQHF.

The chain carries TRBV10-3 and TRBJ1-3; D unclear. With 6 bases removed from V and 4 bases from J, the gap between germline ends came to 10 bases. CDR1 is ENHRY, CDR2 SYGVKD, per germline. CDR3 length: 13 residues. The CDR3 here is CAIRPTQGNTIYF. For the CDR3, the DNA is TGTGCCATCAGGCCCACACAGGGAAACACCATATATTTT.

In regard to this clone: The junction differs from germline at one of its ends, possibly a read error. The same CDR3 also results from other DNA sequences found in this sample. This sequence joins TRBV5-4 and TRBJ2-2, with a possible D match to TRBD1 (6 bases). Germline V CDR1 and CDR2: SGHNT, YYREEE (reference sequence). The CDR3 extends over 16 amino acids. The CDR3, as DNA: TGTGCCAGCAGCCCAGGGGATGAGCCGAACACCGGGGAGCTATTTTTT. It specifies CASSPGDEPNTGELFF.

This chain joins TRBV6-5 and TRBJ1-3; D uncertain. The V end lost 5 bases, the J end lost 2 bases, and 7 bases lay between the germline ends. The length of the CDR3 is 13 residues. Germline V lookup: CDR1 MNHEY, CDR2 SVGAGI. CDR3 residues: CASSGGPGNTIYF. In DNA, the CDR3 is TGTGCCAGCAGTGGAGGACCTGGAAACACCATATATTTT.

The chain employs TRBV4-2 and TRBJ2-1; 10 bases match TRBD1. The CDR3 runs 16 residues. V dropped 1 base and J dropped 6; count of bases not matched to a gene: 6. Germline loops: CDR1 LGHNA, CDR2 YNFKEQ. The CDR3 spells CASSQAVGQGGNEQFF. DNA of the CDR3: TGTGCCAGCAGCCAAGCGGTAGGACAGGGGGGCAATGAGCAGTTCTTC.

The CDR3 here is CAISESQGLRDQPQHF. CDR3 nucleotides: TGTGCCATCAGTGAGTCGCAGGGGCTCAGGGATCAGCCCCAGCATTTT. This chain links TRBV10-3 with TRBJ1-5; D may be TRBD1 (6 bases). The germline V and J ends were trimmed by 0 bases and 5 bases, with 14 bases remaining between them. Germline CDR1 and CDR2: ENHRY and SYGVKD. The CDR3 runs 16 residues.

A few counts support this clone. DNA for the CDR3: TGTGCCAGCAGCTTCGGCAGGGCAAACTATGGCTACACCTTC. This gives the protein CASSFGRANYGYTF. The chain employs TRBV7-9 and TRBJ1-2; D possibly corresponds to TRBD1 (5 bases). V was shortened by 3 bases and J by 2 bases, with 10 bases between the two germline ends. The CDR3 totals 14 residues. Germline V gene data show CDR1 as SEHNR and CDR2 as FQNEAQ (reference sequence). The whole variable domain, filled in from reference TRBV7-9 and TRBJ1-2, reads DTGVSQNPRHKITKRGQNVTFRCDPISEHNRLYWYRQTLGQGPEFLTYFQNEAQLEKSRLLSDRFSAERPKGSFSTLEIQRTEQGDSAMYLCASSFGRANYGYTFGSGTRLTVV.

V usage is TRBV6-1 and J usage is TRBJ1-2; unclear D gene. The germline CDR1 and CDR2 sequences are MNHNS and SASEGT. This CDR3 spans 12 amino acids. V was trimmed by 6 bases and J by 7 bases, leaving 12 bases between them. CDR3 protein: CASRRADCGYTF. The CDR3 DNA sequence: TGTGCCAGCAGGAGGGCGGATTGTGGCTACACCTTC.